The sequence of this T cell receptor (beta chain) was determined in a study of shared clonotypes between healthy human individuals. Overall study context: Three plates were used per donor for CD4 naive, three for CD4 memory, two for CD8 naive and one for CD8 memory. General study points: Blood was the only sampled material, and tissue repertoires likely differ. Generation probabilities were higher for clonotypes shared across all four sorted-subset donors than for unshared ones.

The run depth of the assay was deep. TCRdb's table, derived via immunoSEQ multiplex PCR, lists solely in-frame clones and lacks some. The table includes about 1.1 million clones, around three quarters detected once. CDR1 and CDR2 from the germline V gene are SGHDT and YYEEEE. The trim removed 2 bases at V and 3 bases at J, leaving 3 bases unmatched. This CDR3 is built from 14 residues. About this clone itself: The target antigen is unknown.

Sequences were obtained from memory CD4+ T cells from PBMCs. Indicated subset: CD45RA-negative fraction. The TCR comes from a man between 18 and 35 years old in good health. Some clones in this sample may be carry-over from other donors' samples. This chain uses TRBV5-6 with TRBJ1-2, with 8 nucleotides matching TRBD1. For the CDR3, the DNA is TGTGCCAGCAGCTTCAGGGGGCAGGACTATGGCTACACCTTC. It yields the protein CASSFRGQDYGYTF.